The present TCR beta chain was sequenced within a study of blood T cells in healthy people across ages. Study-wide points: Diversity was estimated from one million T cells, and these estimates were considered underestimates.

Peripheral blood from each donor was collected in a volume of 8.5 to 10 milliliters. At least 7 million PBMCs were isolated per sample. This clonotype was observed a few times. Its target is not known. V lost 4 bases and J lost 3; bases outside the gene matches: 3. The CDR3 is made up of 14 amino acids. The germline V gene has CDR1 MNHNY and CDR2 SVGAGI (reference sequence). Next came a second PCR, run for roughly 7 to 12 cycles, which used a sample-barcoded 5' primer along with a J-beta primer mix. Researchers report that each sample yielded at least 3 million CDR3-containing paired-end reads. MiXCR, applied by TCRdb to the 5' RACE reads, yields one record per CDR3 protein. The table includes some 1 million distinct CDR3 sequences, roughly 45% detected once.

The sample taken for sequencing was blood. This chain joins TRBV6-6 and TRBJ1-2; TRBD1 agrees at 9 bases. This TCR derives from a woman aged 60-75 years in good health. CDR3 bases: TGTGCCAGCAGTTGGACAGGGGATGACTATGGCTACACCTTC. It translates to CASSWTGDDYGYTF.